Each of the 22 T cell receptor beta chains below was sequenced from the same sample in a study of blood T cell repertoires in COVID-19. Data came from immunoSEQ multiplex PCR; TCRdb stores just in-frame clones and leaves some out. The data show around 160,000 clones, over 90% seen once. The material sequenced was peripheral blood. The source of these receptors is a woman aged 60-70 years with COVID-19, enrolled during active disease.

CDR3 protein: CASSTSSGWGTEAFF. The CDR3 DNA is TGTGCCAGCAGTACCAGCTCAGGGTGGGGCACTGAAGCTTTCTTT. The chain joins TRBV6-5 to TRBJ1-1; maybe TRBD1 (5 bases). V was pared by 5 bases and J by 4 bases, with 17 bases between. CDR1 is MNHEY, CDR2 SVGAGI, per germline. CDR3 length equals 15 residues.

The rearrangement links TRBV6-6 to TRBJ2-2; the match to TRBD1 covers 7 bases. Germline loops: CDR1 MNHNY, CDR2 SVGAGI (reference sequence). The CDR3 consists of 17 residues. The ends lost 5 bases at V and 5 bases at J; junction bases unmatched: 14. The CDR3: CASSLPAEGAQTGELFF. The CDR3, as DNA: TGTGCCAGCAGTCTGCCCGCAGAGGGGGCGCAGACCGGGGAGCTGTTTTTT.

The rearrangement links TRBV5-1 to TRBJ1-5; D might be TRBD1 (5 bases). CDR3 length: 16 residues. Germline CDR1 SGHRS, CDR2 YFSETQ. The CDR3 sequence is CPPSATGGGSNQPQHF. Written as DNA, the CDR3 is TGCCCCCCCAGCGCGACTGGGGGGGGAAGTAATCAGCCCCAGCATTTT.

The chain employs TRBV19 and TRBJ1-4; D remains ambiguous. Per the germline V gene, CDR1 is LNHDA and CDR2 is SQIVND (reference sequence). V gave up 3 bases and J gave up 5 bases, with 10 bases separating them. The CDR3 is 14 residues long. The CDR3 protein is CASSMTGANEKLFF. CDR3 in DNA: TGTGCCAGTAGTATGACGGGAGCGAATGAAAAACTGTTTTTT.

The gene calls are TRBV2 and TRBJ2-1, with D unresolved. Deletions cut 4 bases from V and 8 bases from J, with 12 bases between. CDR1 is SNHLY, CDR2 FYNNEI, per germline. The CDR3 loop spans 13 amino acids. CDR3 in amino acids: CASSVSGFDEQFF. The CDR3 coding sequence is TGTGCCAGCAGTGTTTCCGGGTTCGATGAGCAGTTCTTC.

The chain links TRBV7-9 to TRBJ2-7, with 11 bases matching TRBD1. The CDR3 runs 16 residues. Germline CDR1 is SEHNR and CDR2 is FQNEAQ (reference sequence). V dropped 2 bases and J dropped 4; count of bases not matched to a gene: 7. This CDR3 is CASSLPSDRGRYEQYF. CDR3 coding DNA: TGTGCCAGCAGCTTACCCTCGGACAGGGGGCGATACGAGCAGTACTTC.

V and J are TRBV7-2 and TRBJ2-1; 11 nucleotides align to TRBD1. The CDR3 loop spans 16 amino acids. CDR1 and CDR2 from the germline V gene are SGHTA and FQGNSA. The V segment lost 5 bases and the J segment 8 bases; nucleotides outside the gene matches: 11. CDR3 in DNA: TGTGCCAGCAGCCCAGATGGGGACAGGGGGTGGGATGAGCAGTTCTTC. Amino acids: CASSPDGDRGWDEQFF.

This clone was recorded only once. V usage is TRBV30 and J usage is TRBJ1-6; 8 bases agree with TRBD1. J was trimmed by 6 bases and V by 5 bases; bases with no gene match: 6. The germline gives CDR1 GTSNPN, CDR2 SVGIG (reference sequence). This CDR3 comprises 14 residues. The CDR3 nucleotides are TGTGCCTGGCACCCCGGGACAGGTAATTCACCCCTCCACTTT. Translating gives CAWHPGTGNSPLHF. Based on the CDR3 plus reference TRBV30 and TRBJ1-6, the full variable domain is SQTIHQWPATLVQPVGSPLSLECTVEGTSNPNLYWYRQAAGRGLQLLFYSVGIGQISSEVPQNLSASRPQDRQFILSSKKLLLSDSGFYLCAWHPGTGNSPLHFGNGTRLTVT.

In DNA, the CDR3 is TGTGCCAGCAGTCGGGAAGGCTATGGCTACACCTTC. Translated, it gives CASSREGYGYTF. The chain carries TRBV27 and TRBJ1-2; D is unresolved. Germline-derived CDR1 and CDR2 are MNHEY and SMNVEV (reference sequence). Trimming cost V 5 bases and J 4 bases, with 8 bases left between them. CDR3 length equals 12 residues.

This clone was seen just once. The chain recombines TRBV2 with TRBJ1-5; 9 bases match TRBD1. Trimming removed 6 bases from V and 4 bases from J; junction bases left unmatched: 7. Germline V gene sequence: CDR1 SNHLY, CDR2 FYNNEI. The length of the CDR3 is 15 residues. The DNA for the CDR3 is TGTGCCAGCAGCGTCCCGGGACAGGGAAATCAGCCCCAGCATTTT. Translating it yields CASSVPGQGNQPQHF.

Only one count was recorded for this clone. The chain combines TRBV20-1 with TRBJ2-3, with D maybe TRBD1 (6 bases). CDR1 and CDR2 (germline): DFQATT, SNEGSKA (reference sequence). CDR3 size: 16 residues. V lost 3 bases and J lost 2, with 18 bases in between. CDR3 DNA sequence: TGCAGTGCTAGTGGGGGCCGTTCAACCCTCACAGATACGCAGTATTTT. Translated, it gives CSASGGRSTLTDTQYF.

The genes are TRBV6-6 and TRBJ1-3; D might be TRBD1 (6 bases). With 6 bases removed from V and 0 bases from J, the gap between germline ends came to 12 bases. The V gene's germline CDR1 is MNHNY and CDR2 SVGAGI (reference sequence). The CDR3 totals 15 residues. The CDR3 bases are TGTGCCAGCAGCTTGGACAGTTTCTCTGGAAACACCATATATTTT. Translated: CASSLDSFSGNTIYF.

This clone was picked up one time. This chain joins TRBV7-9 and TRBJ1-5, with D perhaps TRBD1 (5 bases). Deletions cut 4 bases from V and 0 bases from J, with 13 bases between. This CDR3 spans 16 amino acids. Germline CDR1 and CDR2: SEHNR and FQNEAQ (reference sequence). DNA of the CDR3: TGTGCCAGCAGCTCGACAGCGGGCGGTAGCAATCAGCCCCAGCATTTT. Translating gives CASSSTAGGSNQPQHF. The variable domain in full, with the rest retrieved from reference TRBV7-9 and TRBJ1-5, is DTGVSQNPRHKITKRGQNVTFRCDPISEHNRLYWYRQTLGQGPEFLTYFQNEAQLEKSRLLSDRFSAERPKGSFSTLEIQRTEQGDSAMYLCASSSTAGGSNQPQHFGDGTRLSIL.

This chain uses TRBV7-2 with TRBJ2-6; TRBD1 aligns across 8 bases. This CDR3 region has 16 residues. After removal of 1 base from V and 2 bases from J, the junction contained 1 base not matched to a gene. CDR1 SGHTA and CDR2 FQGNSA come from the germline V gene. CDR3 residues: CASSLDRGAGANVLTF. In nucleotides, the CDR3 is TGTGCCAGCAGCTTAGACAGGGGGGCTGGGGCCAACGTCCTGACTTTC.

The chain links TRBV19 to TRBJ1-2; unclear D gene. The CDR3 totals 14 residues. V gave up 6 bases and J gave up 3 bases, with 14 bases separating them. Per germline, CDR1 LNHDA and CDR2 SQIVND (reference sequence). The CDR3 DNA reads TGTGCCAGTAGGCTGGAGGGATGGGACTATGGCTACACCTTC. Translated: CASRLEGWDYGYTF.

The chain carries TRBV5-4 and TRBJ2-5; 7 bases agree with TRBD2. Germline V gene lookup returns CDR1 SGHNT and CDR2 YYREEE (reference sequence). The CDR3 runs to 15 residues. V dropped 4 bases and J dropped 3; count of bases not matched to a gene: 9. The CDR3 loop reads CASSRSGSIEETQYF. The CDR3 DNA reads TGTGCCAGCAGCCGTAGCGGGTCCATTGAAGAGACCCAGTACTTC.

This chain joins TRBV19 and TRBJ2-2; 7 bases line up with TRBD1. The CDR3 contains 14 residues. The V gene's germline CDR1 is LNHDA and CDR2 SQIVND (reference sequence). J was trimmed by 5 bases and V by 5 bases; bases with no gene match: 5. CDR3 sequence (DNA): TGTGCCAGTAGTGCAAACAGGGGAACCGGGGAGCTGTTTTTT. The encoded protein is CASSANRGTGELFF.

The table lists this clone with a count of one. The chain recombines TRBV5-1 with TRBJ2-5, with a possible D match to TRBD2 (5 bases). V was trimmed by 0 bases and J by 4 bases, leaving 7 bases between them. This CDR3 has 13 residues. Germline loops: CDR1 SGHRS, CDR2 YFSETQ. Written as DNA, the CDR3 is TGCGCCAGCAGCTTGGTCGGAGGAGAGACCCAGTACTTC. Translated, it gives CASSLVGGETQYF.

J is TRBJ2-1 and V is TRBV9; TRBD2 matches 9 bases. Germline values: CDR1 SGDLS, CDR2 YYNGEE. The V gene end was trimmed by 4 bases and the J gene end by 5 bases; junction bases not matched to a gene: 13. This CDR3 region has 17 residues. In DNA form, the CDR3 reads TGTGCCAGCAGCAACGAGGGGAGCGGGGGGTCGGACAATGAGCAGTTCTTC. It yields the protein CASSNEGSGGSDNEQFF.

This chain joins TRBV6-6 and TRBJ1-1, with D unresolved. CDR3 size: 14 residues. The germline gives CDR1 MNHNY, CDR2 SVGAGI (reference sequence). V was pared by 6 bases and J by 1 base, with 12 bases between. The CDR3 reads CASRRTTSNTEAFF. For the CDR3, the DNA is TGTGCCAGCAGACGCACGACTTCGAACACTGAAGCTTTCTTT.

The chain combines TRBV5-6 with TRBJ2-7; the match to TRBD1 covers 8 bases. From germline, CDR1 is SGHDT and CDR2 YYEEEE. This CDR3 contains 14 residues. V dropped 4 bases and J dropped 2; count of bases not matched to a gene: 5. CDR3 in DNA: TGTGCCAGCAGCCCGACAGGGGTAGCCTACGAGCAGTACTTC. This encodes CASSPTGVAYEQYF.

The CDR3 protein is CASSYGGGENYGYTF. DNA for the CDR3: TGTGCCAGCAGTTACGGGGGGGGCGAAAACTATGGCTACACCTTC. This rearrangement joins TRBV6-5 to TRBJ1-2, with a tentative D call TRBD1 (6 bases). Trimming cost V 2 bases and J 2 bases, with 12 bases left between them. CDR1 is MNHEY and CDR2 is SVGAGI in the germline V gene. This CDR3 has 15 residues.